The 21 T cell receptor beta chains presented below share a single source sample, sequenced in a study of control samples from healthy donors and cancer patients. TCRdb's table, derived via immunoSEQ multiplex PCR, lists solely in-frame clones and lacks some. The sample shows approximately 3,000 clones, approximately 94% of them seen only once. Sequencing input: PBMCs. Receptor source: a man between 65 and 79 years old with lung cancer.

The J gene is TRBJ1-4, the V gene TRBV28; 7 bases are shared with TRBD1. From germline, CDR1 is MDHEN and CDR2 SYDVKM. This CDR3 is 15 amino acids long. V lost 6 bases to trimming and J lost 5 bases; unmatched junction nucleotides: 9. CDR3 region: CASRGLTGSNEKLFF. CDR3 coding DNA: TGTGCCAGCAGGGGATTGACAGGGTCGAATGAAAAACTGTTTTTT.

The chain has TRBV10-2 and TRBJ1-1, with TRBD1 as a possible D gene (6 bases). This CDR3 spans 14 amino acids. Germline loops: CDR1 WSHSY, CDR2 SAAADI. V lost 2 bases, J lost 6 bases, and 13 bases lay in between. This chain's CDR3 is CASSENRVIPEAFF. In DNA, the CDR3 is TGCGCCAGCAGTGAGAACAGGGTAATACCTGAAGCTTTCTTT.

The chain uses TRBV30 and TRBJ2-7, with D unclear. Trimming cost V 1 base and J 4 bases, with 5 bases left between them. Germline assignment: CDR1 GTSNPN and CDR2 SVGIG (reference sequence). CDR3 length: 11 amino acids. This CDR3 reads CAWSDSYEQYF. CDR3 DNA: TGTGCCTGGAGTGACAGTTACGAGCAGTACTTC. The whole variable domain, remainder taken from reference TRBV30 and TRBJ2-7, is SQTIHQWPATLVQPVGSPLSLECTVEGTSNPNLYWYRQAAGRGLQLLFYSVGIGQISSEVPQNLSASRPQDRQFILSSKKLLLSDSGFYLCAWSDSYEQYFGPGTRLTVT.

The V gene is TRBV4-2, the J gene TRBJ2-6; 7 bases match TRBD2. This CDR3 is 16 amino acids long. CDR1 is LGHNA, CDR2 YNFKEQ, per germline. The V and J ends lost 0 bases and 1 base, in that order; junction bases with no gene match: 0. The CDR3 reads CASSQERGSGANVLTF. CDR3 in DNA: TGTGCCAGCAGCCAAGAGCGGGGGTCTGGGGCCAACGTCCTGACTTTC.

The rearrangement links TRBV24-1 to TRBJ2-7; possibly TRBD1 for D (6 bases). This CDR3 spans 14 amino acids. Between the trimmed V and J ends, which lost 3 bases and 5 bases, there was a span of 13 bases. Germline V gene data show CDR1 as KGHDR and CDR2 as SFDVKD. CDR3 sequence: CATSDPRGSHEQYF. CDR3 bases: TGTGCCACCAGTGATCCCAGGGGTAGCCACGAGCAGTACTTC.

V and J are TRBV7-2 and TRBJ1-1, with 8 positions matching TRBD1. Trimming cost V 4 bases and J 0 bases; bases outside gene matches: 1. Germline V gene data show CDR1 as SGHTA and CDR2 as FQGNSA. This CDR3 is built from 14 residues. CDR3 in amino acids: CASSYRGMNTEAFF. The CDR3 nucleotides are TGTGCCAGCAGCTACAGGGGGATGAACACTGAAGCTTTCTTT. The whole variable domain, filled in from reference TRBV7-2 and TRBJ1-1, reads GAGVSQSPSNKVTEKGKDVELRCDPISGHTALYWYRQSLGQGLEFLIYFQGNSAPDKSGLPSDRFSAERTGGSVSTLTIQRTQQEDSAVYLCASSYRGMNTEAFFGQGTRLTVV.

The chain joins TRBV30 to TRBJ2-7, with D maybe TRBD1 (5 bases). V was shortened by 5 bases and J by 0 bases, with 8 bases between the two germline ends. The CDR3 sequence is 12 residues long. Per the germline V gene, CDR1 is GTSNPN and CDR2 is SVGIG (reference sequence). The CDR3 bases are TGTGCCTGGGGGGCCCTCTCCTACGAGCAGTACTTC. Its protein is CAWGALSYEQYF.

The chain links TRBV30 to TRBJ1-5; D gene unclear. In germline, CDR1 is GTSNPN, CDR2 SVGIG (reference sequence). V shed 2 bases and J shed 4 bases, with 6 bases lying between them. The CDR3 spans 12 residues. CDR3 sequence reads: CAWSKVNQPQHF. The CDR3 nucleotides read TGTGCCTGGAGTAAGGTAAATCAGCCCCAGCATTTT.

This chain connects TRBV2 to TRBJ2-1; TRBD2 aligns across 9 bases. There are 15 residues in the CDR3. V was clipped by 5 bases and J by 6 bases; unmatched bases: 8. Germline V gene lookup returns CDR1 SNHLY and CDR2 FYNNEI. As DNA, the CDR3 is TGTGCCAGCAGTCTGCTGCGGGGGGGCGGCAATGAGCAGTTCTTC. Protein sequence: CASSLLRGGGNEQFF.

This clone showed up just once. The gene calls are TRBV4-1 and TRBJ1-1; D call uncertain. CDR1 and CDR2 (germline): MGHRA, YSYEKL. Trimming removed 0 bases at V and 1 base at J, with 12 bases between. CDR3 length: 16 amino acids. CDR3 region: CASSQDMSGANTEAFF. Written as DNA, the CDR3 is TGCGCCAGCAGCCAAGATATGTCAGGCGCGAACACTGAAGCTTTCTTT.

The chain carries TRBV24-1 and TRBJ2-2, with D perhaps matching TRBD2 (5 bases). The CDR3 spans 17 residues. V was cut by 1 base and J by 6 bases, with 17 bases left in between. CDR1 is KGHDR, CDR2 SFDVKD, per germline. The CDR3: CATSDFLGRGGAGELFF. The CDR3 nucleotides read TGTGCCACCAGTGATTTTCTTGGTAGAGGAGGAGCCGGGGAGCTGTTTTTT.

The J gene is TRBJ2-1, the V gene TRBV29-1; D is undetermined. CDR3 length equals 14 residues. Trimming left V 4 bases short and J 6 bases short, with 16 bases between. Germline assignment: CDR1 SQVTM and CDR2 ANQGSEA. The CDR3 loop reads CSVGLVVGINEQFF. CDR3 coding DNA: TGCAGCGTTGGGTTGGTAGTTGGGATCAATGAGCAGTTCTTC.

This chain connects TRBV5-1 to TRBJ2-7; D is unclear. With 0 bases removed from V and 2 bases from J, the gap between germline ends came to 6 bases. This CDR3 contains 13 residues. Per germline, CDR1 SGHRS and CDR2 YFSETQ. CDR3 residues: CASSLGPTYEQYF. In nucleotides, the CDR3 is TGCGCCAGCAGCTTGGGACCAACCTACGAGCAGTACTTC.

V gene TRBV25-1 combines with J gene TRBJ2-1; 10 nucleotides match TRBD2. Germline assignment: CDR1 MGHDK and CDR2 SYGVNS. The V segment lost 4 bases and the J segment 6 bases; nucleotides outside the gene matches: 6. This CDR3 region has 15 residues. DNA for the CDR3: TGTGCCAGCAGTGCTCTAGCGGGGGTTCTCAATGAGCAGTTCTTC. Protein product: CASSALAGVLNEQFF.

The J gene is TRBJ2-3, the V gene TRBV9; 8 nucleotides align to TRBD1. This CDR3 spans 15 amino acids. Germline V lookup: CDR1 SGDLS, CDR2 YYNGEE. J gave up 2 bases and V 2 bases, and 4 bases lay outside the gene matches. CDR3: CASSVTGADTDTQYF. In DNA form, the CDR3 reads TGTGCCAGCAGCGTGACAGGGGCCGACACAGATACGCAGTATTTT.

This clone was observed a single time. The chain employs TRBV29-1 and TRBJ2-3, with D possibly TRBD2 on 6 matching bases. The germline gives CDR1 SQVTM, CDR2 ANQGSEA. This CDR3 contains 11 residues. V lost 3 bases and J lost 6, with 7 bases in between. The CDR3 loop is CSVDRGDTQYF. The DNA for the CDR3 is TGCAGCGTTGACCGGGGGGATACGCAGTATTTT.

The chain recombines TRBV3-1 (or the pseudogene TRBV3-2) with TRBJ1-5; tentative D call: TRBD1 (5 bases). Germline V CDR1 and CDR2: LGHDT, YNNKEL (reference sequence). The V and J ends lost 1 base and 4 bases respectively, with 8 bases between them. This CDR3 contains 14 residues. The chain's CDR3 is CASSQGSGNQPQHF. CDR3 nucleotide sequence: TGTGCCAGCAGCCAAGGTTCAGGGAATCAGCCCCAGCATTTT.

The chain combines TRBV18 with TRBJ1-2, with 7 nucleotides matching TRBD1. With 0 bases clipped from V and 4 bases from J, the junction kept 5 bases outside the gene matches. Germline values: CDR1 KGHSH, CDR2 LQKENI. This CDR3 region has 15 residues. The CDR3 spells CASSPPTGERYGYTF. Here the CDR3 DNA reads TGTGCCAGCTCACCACCAACAGGGGAGCGCTATGGCTACACCTTC.

Here the CDR3 reads CASSISGTRNQPQHF. The CDR3 coding sequence is TGTGCCAGTAGTATTAGCGGAACCCGCAATCAGCCCCAGCATTTT. V usage is TRBV19 and J usage is TRBJ1-5; no definite D call. Germline-derived CDR1 and CDR2 are LNHDA and SQIVND (reference sequence). With 3 bases removed from V and 2 bases from J, the gap between germline ends came to 11 bases. The CDR3 extends over 15 amino acids. Drawing the rest from reference TRBV19 and TRBJ1-5, the complete variable domain is DGGITQSPKYLFRKEGQNVTLSCEQNLNHDAMYWYRQDPGQGLRLIYYSQIVNDFQKGDIAEGYSVSREKKESFPLTVTSAQKNPTAFYLCASSISGTRNQPQHFGDGTRLSIL.

The rearrangement uses TRBV6-6 and TRBJ1-1; D is ambiguous. Trimming cost V 7 bases and J 3 bases, with 21 bases left between them. Germline CDR1 MNHNY, CDR2 SVGAGI (reference sequence). CDR3 length: 16 amino acids. The CDR3 nucleotides read TGTGCCAGCACCGGAGGCGCGACAAGTAGAGACACTGAAGCTTTCTTT. It specifies CASTGGATSRDTEAFF.

The gene calls are TRBV2 and TRBJ1-1, with 10 bases that match TRBD1. CDR1 is SNHLY, CDR2 FYNNEI, per germline. The CDR3 consists of 15 residues. V lost 5 bases, J lost 4 bases, and 7 bases stayed unmatched. The CDR3 region has the DNA TGTGCCAGCAGTCGGGACAGGGGTTGGGGCACTGAAGCTTTCTTT. This codes for CASSRDRGWGTEAFF.